This passage covers 16 T cell receptor beta chains from one sample sequenced in a study of T cell repertoires in cytomegalovirus infection. TCRdb reprocessed the reads with MiXCR, giving one entry per CDR3 protein. The sample has 550,000 to 700,000 distinct CDR3 sequences, roughly 42% seen once. Their antigens remain unidentified. The sequenced sample was cultured PBMCs, obtained from culture after CMV antigen stimulation. The receptor set was obtained from a human donor in good health (CMV status not recorded). Some clones in this sample may be carry-over from other donors' samples.

Here the CDR3 reads CASSQGPGGRGYTF. As DNA, the CDR3 is TGCGCCAGCAGCCAAGGACCAGGGGGCCGTGGCTACACCTTC. J is TRBJ1-2 and V is TRBV4-1; 8 nucleotides agree with TRBD1. The CDR3 extends over 14 amino acids. V was pared by 1 base and J by 7 bases, with 5 bases of the junction left unmatched. Germline CDR1 and CDR2: MGHRA and YSYEKL.

The chain joins TRBV6-1 to TRBJ2-7; D unresolved. With 1 base removed from V and 6 bases from J, the gap between germline ends came to 16 bases. Germline lookup yields CDR1 MNHNS and CDR2 SASEGT. The CDR3 is 15 amino acids. The CDR3 nucleotides are TGTGCCAGCAGTGAAGTGGCAGTTCGAACCCGCGAGCAGTACTTC. Translated, it gives CASSEVAVRTREQYF.

This clonotype was observed a handful of times. V gene TRBV27 combines with J gene TRBJ2-3; 11 nucleotides agree with TRBD2. The CDR3 is made up of 18 amino acids. Germline V gives CDR1 MNHEY, CDR2 SMNVEV (reference sequence). With V trimmed by 0 bases and J by 5 bases, 10 bases remained unmatched. CDR3 in amino acids: CASSLSSVLAGAQDTQYF. CDR3 DNA: TGTGCCAGCAGTTTATCTTCCGTACTAGCGGGAGCACAAGATACGCAGTATTTT.

CDR3 coding DNA: TGTGCCAGCAGTGCTTACGGGACCCATAGTGAGCAGTACTTC. Residues: CASSAYGTHSEQYF. The chain has TRBV27 and TRBJ2-7; either TRBD1 or TRBD2 may fit D (5 bases each). V lost 5 bases, J lost 7 bases, and 18 bases lay in between. CDR1 is MNHEY, CDR2 SMNVEV, per germline (reference sequence). This CDR3 region has 14 residues.

V and J are TRBV28 and TRBJ1-1; 8 bases match TRBD1. The CDR3 covers 16 residues. The V gene end was trimmed by 5 bases and the J gene end by 5 bases; junction bases not matched to a gene: 13. Germline lookup yields CDR1 MDHEN and CDR2 SYDVKM. In nucleotides, the CDR3 is TGTGCCAGCAGTCCCCCCCCTGGACAGGGCGGAACTGAAGCTTTCTTT. Protein sequence: CASSPPPGQGGTEAFF. The entire variable domain, with the rest obtained from reference TRBV28 and TRBJ1-1, is as follows: DVKVTQSSRYLVKRTGEKVFLECVQDMDHENMFWYRQDPGLGLRLIYFSYDVKMKEKGDIPEGYSVSREKKERFSLILESASTNQTSMYLCASSPPPGQGGTEAFFGQGTRLTVV.

This clonotype was observed a single time. V is TRBV4-3 and J is TRBJ2-2, with D perhaps TRBD1 (5 bases). The V and J ends lost 0 bases and 6 bases respectively, with 8 bases between them. CDR1 LGHNA and CDR2 YSLEER come from the germline V gene. The CDR3 is 14 amino acids. This CDR3 reads CASSQEEGAGELFF. The CDR3, as DNA: TGCGCCAGCAGCCAAGAAGAAGGGGCCGGGGAGCTGTTTTTT.

This clonotype has only a few counts. The chain is built from TRBV2 and TRBJ2-4; TRBD1 matches 7 bases. Germline CDR1 reads SNHLY; CDR2 reads FYNNEI. Losses at the gene ends were 8 bases for V and 0 bases for J; bases not matched to a gene: 13. This CDR3 has 17 residues. In DNA, the CDR3 is TGTGCCAGCGGTCGGTCAGGGGGAACCCTAGCCAAAAACATTCAGTACTTC. This sequence encodes CASGRSGGTLAKNIQYF.

V gene TRBV27 combines with J gene TRBJ1-2; no reliable D call. The CDR3 has 15 amino acids. Germline CDR1 and CDR2: MNHEY and SMNVEV (reference sequence). V was shortened by 5 bases and J by 7 bases, with 20 bases between the two germline ends. The CDR3 is CASSIRESSLSGYTF. CDR3 sequence (DNA): TGTGCCAGCAGTATAAGGGAATCCTCCTTGAGTGGCTACACCTTC.

The J gene is TRBJ2-2, the V gene TRBV7-2; no clear D. Trimming left V 1 base short and J 7 bases short, with 7 bases between. CDR1 SGHTA and CDR2 FQGNSA come from the germline V gene. CDR3 length: 13 amino acids. The CDR3 region has the DNA TGTGCCAGCAGCTTAGGGGAAGTCGGGGAGCTGTTTTTT. Protein product: CASSLGEVGELFF.

The CDR3 reads CASSPSRFGKAFF. Here the CDR3 DNA reads TGTGCCAGTAGTCCGTCCCGATTCGGGAAAGCTTTCTTT. The rearrangement joins TRBV19 to TRBJ1-1; D unclear. V was clipped by 5 bases and J by 9 bases, with 16 bases between them. CDR1 is LNHDA, CDR2 SQIVND, per germline (reference sequence). The CDR3 runs to 13 residues.

The genes are TRBV29-1 and TRBJ2-5; D not resolved. Germline V lookup: CDR1 SQVTM, CDR2 ANQGSEA. The CDR3 has 12 residues. V was clipped by 4 bases and J by 0 bases, with 6 bases between them. The CDR3 region has the DNA TGCAGCGTTGGGTCAGACCAAGAGACCCAGTACTTC. Translated, it gives CSVGSDQETQYF. Using reference TRBV29-1 and TRBJ2-5 for the parts outside the CDR3, the full variable domain is SAVISQKPSRDICQRGTSLTIQCQVDSQVTMMFWYRQQPGQSLTLIATANQGSEATYESGFVIDKFPISRPNLTFSTLTVSNMSPEDSSIYLCSVGSDQETQYFGPGTRLLVL.

In this sample, this clonotype turned up a few times. The V call is TRBV28, the J call TRBJ2-4; the match to TRBD1 covers 7 bases. V was pared by 6 bases and J by 4 bases, with 3 bases of the junction left unmatched. There are 13 residues in the CDR3. From germline, CDR1 is MDHEN and CDR2 SYDVKM. In nucleotides, the CDR3 is TGTGCCAGCAGAGACAGGGCTAAAAACATTCAGTACTTC. Translated, it gives CASRDRAKNIQYF.

The rearrangement joins TRBV5-1 to TRBJ2-5; the D gene is possibly TRBD2 (5 bases). This CDR3 spans 17 amino acids. Trimming took 0 bases from V and 2 from J, leaving 17 bases between them. Germline V CDR1 and CDR2: SGHRS, YFSETQ. The CDR3 sequence: CASSLAPGFTWQETQYF. The CDR3 DNA is TGCGCCAGCAGCTTGGCCCCGGGGTTCACCTGGCAAGAGACCCAGTACTTC.

V usage is TRBV6-2 or TRBV6-3 and J usage is TRBJ1-6, with a possible D match to TRBD1 (5 bases). Germline V gives CDR1 MNHEY, CDR2 SVGEGT. Trimming shortened V by 6 bases and J by 9 bases, and 18 bases separated the two germline ends. This CDR3 is 15 amino acids long. Here the CDR3 reads CASSSSQGFPSPLHF. CDR3 sequence (DNA): TGTGCCAGCAGCTCATCCCAGGGATTCCCTTCACCCCTCCACTTT.

This clonotype has just a few counts. The chain employs TRBV28 and TRBJ1-1; unclear D gene. This CDR3 is 13 amino acids long. Trimming took 5 bases from V and 2 from J, leaving 9 bases between them. CDR1 and CDR2 from the germline V gene are MDHEN and SYDVKM. Here the CDR3 reads CASSTPRNTEAFF. CDR3 bases: TGTGCCAGCAGTACCCCGAGAAACACTGAAGCTTTCTTT.

This rearrangement joins TRBV28 to TRBJ2-4; D remains unclear. V was pared by 6 bases and J by 0 bases, with 12 bases between. Germline V lookup: CDR1 MDHEN, CDR2 SYDVKM. This CDR3 is built from 15 residues. CDR3 sequence (DNA): TGTGCCAGCAGCGTCTCTATGCTAGCCAAAAACATTCAGTACTTC. The encoded protein is CASSVSMLAKNIQYF.